The 21 T cell receptor beta chains presented below share a single source sample, sequenced in a study of T cells in Graves' hyperthyroidism and ophthalmopathy. RNA transcripts yielded amplified TCR beta CDR3 regions. During a first-round RT-PCR of the TCR CDR3, the HTBI primer set was used. A single record per CDR3 protein comes from TCRdb applying MiXCR to the multiplex PCR reads. The sample includes hundreds of thousands of distinct CDR3 sequences, 20% seen only once; the top ten take around 50%. Sequencing was done on a sample of blood. Receptors were obtained from a man in his forties with Graves' ophthalmopathy.

V is TRBV20-1 and J is TRBJ2-2; 9 nucleotides align to TRBD1. Germline lookup yields CDR1 DFQATT and CDR2 SNEGSKA (reference sequence). The V gene end was trimmed by 5 bases and the J gene end by 7 bases; junction bases not matched to a gene: 8. This CDR3 is built from 14 residues. The CDR3 loop reads CSARRDRAVGELFF. DNA for the CDR3: TGCAGTGCTCGCCGGGACAGGGCCGTCGGGGAGCTGTTTTTT.

The V gene is TRBV28, the J gene TRBJ1-2, with D possibly TRBD1 on 6 matching bases. The CDR3 contains 14 residues. V was shortened by 10 bases and J by 7 bases, with 22 bases between the two germline ends. Per germline, CDR1 MDHEN and CDR2 SYDVKM. The CDR3, as DNA: TGTGCCATCCTGTCTGGGACAAAGGGGTTTGGCTACACCTTC. This sequence encodes CAILSGTKGFGYTF.

This clonotype has ten or more counts. The J gene is TRBJ2-7, the V gene TRBV20-1; D unresolved. Trimming took 0 bases from V and 3 from J, leaving 6 bases between them. Germline V gene data show CDR1 as DFQATT and CDR2 as SNEGSKA (reference sequence). The CDR3 covers 12 residues. CDR3 nucleotides: TGCAGTGCTAGAGATATGAGCTACGAGCAGTACTTC. Protein: CSARDMSYEQYF.

This clonotype has just a few counts. The rearrangement links TRBV29-1 to TRBJ1-6; 9 bases match TRBD1. Germline-derived CDR1 and CDR2 are SQVTM and ANQGSEA. The CDR3 extends over 13 amino acids. Trimming cost V 6 bases and J 9 bases; bases outside gene matches: 6. For the CDR3, the DNA is TGCAGCGTACGGACAGGGGAAAGTTCACCCCTCCACTTT. This codes for CSVRTGESSPLHF.

This clonotype was counted ten times or more. V is TRBV11-1 and J is TRBJ2-7, with 8 bases fitting TRBD1. Germline assignment: CDR1 SGHAT and CDR2 FQDESV (reference sequence). This CDR3 is 15 amino acids long. V was clipped by 5 bases and J by 0 bases; unmatched bases: 6. Here the CDR3 reads CASSVSGTGSYEQYF. The CDR3 bases are TGTGCCAGCAGCGTCTCCGGGACAGGCTCCTACGAGCAGTACTTC.

This chain uses TRBV7-3 with TRBJ2-3; D assignment may be TRBD1 or TRBD2 (6 bases each). This CDR3 is built from 17 residues. V lost 2 bases and J 1 base, leaving 16 bases between the germline ends. Germline assignment: CDR1 SGHTA and CDR2 FQGTGA. CDR3 sequence: CASSLLTDGGRTDTQYF. DNA of the CDR3: TGTGCCAGCAGCTTACTCACTGACGGGGGCCGCACAGATACGCAGTATTTT.

This clonotype was detected a few times. The rearrangement joins TRBV7-8 to TRBJ2-5, with D possibly matching TRBD1 (6 bases). CDR3 length equals 13 residues. Trimming removed 6 bases at V and 5 bases at J, with 13 bases between. Germline CDR1 and CDR2: SGHVS and FQNEAQ. The CDR3 DNA follows: TGTGCCAGCAGGGCACAGGGTCTGGAGACCCAGTACTTC. Its protein product is CASRAQGLETQYF.

The rearrangement joins TRBV5-1 to TRBJ2-7; 9 nucleotides match TRBD1. V was clipped by 3 bases and J by 6 bases; unmatched bases: 10. Per the germline V gene, CDR1 is SGHRS and CDR2 is YFSETQ. The CDR3 contains 15 residues. The CDR3: CASSWTGERLGEQYF. DNA for the CDR3: TGCGCCAGCAGCTGGACAGGGGAACGTTTGGGCGAGCAGTACTTC.

V and J are TRBV20-1 and TRBJ2-1; D not certain. This CDR3 region has 14 residues. The germline V gene encodes CDR1 DFQATT and CDR2 SNEGSKA (reference sequence). The V gene lost 3 bases and the J gene lost 1 base, with 10 bases spanning the gap. DNA of the CDR3: TGCAGTGCTAGTCGACTCAAGTCCTACAATGAGCAGTTCTTC. Amino acids: CSASRLKSYNEQFF.

The sample holds a few counts of this clonotype. The chain is built from TRBV9 and TRBJ1-1, with D hard to call. There are 13 residues in the CDR3. The V and J ends lost 2 bases and 5 bases respectively, with 10 bases between them. Germline V lookup: CDR1 SGDLS, CDR2 YYNGEE. CDR3 nucleotide sequence: TGTGCCAGCAGCGTTGACCTGGGGACTGAAGCTTTCTTT. Its translation: CASSVDLGTEAFF.

This clonotype was seen many times. CDR3 residues: CSARDHRGWNEQFF. Written as DNA, the CDR3 is TGCAGTGCTAGAGATCACAGGGGGTGGAATGAGCAGTTCTTC. The rearrangement links TRBV20-1 to TRBJ2-1, with 8 positions matching TRBD1. Losses at the gene ends were 0 bases for V and 7 bases for J; bases not matched to a gene: 5. This CDR3 is built from 14 residues. The germline CDR1 and CDR2 sequences are DFQATT and SNEGSKA (reference sequence).

This clonotype showed up many times. The chain uses TRBV11-2 and TRBJ2-3, with 11 bases matching TRBD2. CDR3 size: 17 residues. V trimming: 6 bases; J trimming: 6 bases; junction bases outside the gene matches: 14. The germline CDR1 and CDR2 sequences are SGHAT and FQNNGV. The CDR3 nucleotides read TGTGCCAGCAGTACTTATAGCGGGAGGGCCCAGTTCGATACGCAGTATTTT. Amino acid sequence: CASSTYSGRAQFDTQYF.

The genes are TRBV7-2 and TRBJ2-7; tentative D call: TRBD2 (6 bases). This CDR3 comprises 14 residues. The V end was cut by 5 bases, the J end by 5 bases, with 16 bases between. CDR1 and CDR2 (germline): SGHTA, FQGNSA. For the CDR3, the DNA is TGTGCCAGCAGCCAGAGACTAGGAGCTAACGAGCAGTACTTC. It encodes CASSQRLGANEQYF.

The chain combines TRBV6-1 with TRBJ2-7; D may be TRBD1 (5 bases). This CDR3 comprises 12 residues. The V and J ends lost 7 bases and 1 base respectively, with 8 bases between them. Germline V CDR1 and CDR2: MNHNS, SASEGT. The CDR3 loop is CASNSGSYEQYF. The CDR3 nucleotides are TGTGCCAGCAACTCAGGGTCCTACGAGCAGTACTTC.

V gene TRBV20-1 combines with J gene TRBJ2-1, with a tentative D call TRBD2 (6 bases). CDR1 is DFQATT and CDR2 is SNEGSKA in the germline V gene (reference sequence). The CDR3 length is 12 residues. Between the trimmed V and J ends, which lost 6 bases and 8 bases, there was a span of 14 bases. CDR3 nucleotides: TGCAGTGCGTCCCTGGGGGGAGATGAGCAGTTCTTC. Translating it yields CSASLGGDEQFF.

The chain is built from TRBV5-1 and TRBJ1-2; perhaps TRBD1 as D (6 bases). The V gene lost 0 bases and the J gene lost 1 base, with 13 bases spanning the gap. The CDR3 covers 16 residues. The germline V gene encodes CDR1 SGHRS and CDR2 YFSETQ. CDR3 DNA sequence: TGCGCCAGCAGCTTGGTACCGGACAGTATTAACTATGGCTACACCTTC. Protein: CASSLVPDSINYGYTF. Using reference TRBV5-1 and TRBJ1-2 for the parts outside the CDR3, the full variable domain is KAGVTQTPRYLIKTRGQQVTLSCSPISGHRSVSWYQQTPGQGLQFLFEYFSETQRNKGNFPGRFSGRQFSNSRSEMNVSTLELGDSALYLCASSLVPDSINYGYTFGSGTRLTVV.

This clonotype was counted a few times. The chain uses TRBV7-2 and TRBJ1-2; D is perhaps TRBD1 (6 bases). V was pared by 2 bases and J by 3 bases, with 13 bases between. Germline CDR1 reads SGHTA; CDR2 reads FQGNSA. The CDR3 is 15 amino acids. CDR3 sequence (DNA): TGTGCCAGCAGCTTACAGGGGAGGTTTCACTATGGCTACACCTTC. Translated, it gives CASSLQGRFHYGYTF.

This clonotype was observed a few times. The chain's CDR3 is CASSLDTSGSLVYEQYF. The CDR3 nucleotides are TGCGCCAGCAGCTTGGATACTAGCGGGAGTCTGGTCTACGAGCAGTACTTC. The rearrangement joins TRBV5-1 to TRBJ2-7; 11 nucleotides align to TRBD2. This CDR3 spans 17 amino acids. Germline V gene sequence: CDR1 SGHRS, CDR2 YFSETQ. Germline trimming cut 0 bases from V and 3 bases from J; bases unmatched to any gene: 8.

This sequence joins TRBV20-1 and TRBJ2-1; D is uncertain. Germline CDR1 is DFQATT and CDR2 is SNEGSKA (reference sequence). The CDR3 loop spans 11 amino acids. Trimming shortened V by 7 bases and J by 6 bases, and 10 bases separated the two germline ends. The CDR3 DNA is TGCAGTGTAAGGCAGTTCAATGAGCAGTTCTTC. This translates into CSVRQFNEQFF.

This clonotype was counted only a few times. The gene calls are TRBV3-1 and TRBJ1-5; D unresolved. Germline V gene lookup returns CDR1 LGHDT and CDR2 YNNKEL (reference sequence). V lost 8 bases, J lost 4 bases, and 15 bases lay in between. CDR3 size: 14 residues. DNA of the CDR3: TGTGCCAGCTCCCCGGGGAACCTGAATCAGCCCCAGCATTTT. It specifies CASSPGNLNQPQHF.

This clonotype was observed a few times. J is TRBJ2-4 and V is TRBV20-1; maybe TRBD1 (6 bases). CDR1 DFQATT and CDR2 SNEGSKA come from the germline V gene (reference sequence). This CDR3 contains 15 residues. V lost 1 base to trimming and J lost 7 bases, with 17 bases between them. The CDR3 DNA is TGCAGTGCTAGAGCCAGGGGCAGGGGCGTGAACATTCAGTACTTC. Amino acids: CSARARGRGVNIQYF.